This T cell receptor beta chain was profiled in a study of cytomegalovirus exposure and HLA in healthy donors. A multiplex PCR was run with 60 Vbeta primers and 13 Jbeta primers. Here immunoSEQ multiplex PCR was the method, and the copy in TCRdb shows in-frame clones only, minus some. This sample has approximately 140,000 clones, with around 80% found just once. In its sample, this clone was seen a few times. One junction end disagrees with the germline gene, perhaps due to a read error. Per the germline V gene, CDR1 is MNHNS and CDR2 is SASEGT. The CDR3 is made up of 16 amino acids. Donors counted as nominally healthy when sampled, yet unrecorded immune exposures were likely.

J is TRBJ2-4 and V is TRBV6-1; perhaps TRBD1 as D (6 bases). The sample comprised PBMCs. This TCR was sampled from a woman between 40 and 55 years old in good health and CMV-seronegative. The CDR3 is CASSGKQGAVGNSQYF. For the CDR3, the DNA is TGTGCCAGCAGTGGTAAACAGGGCGCAGTGGGAAACAGTCAGTACTTC.